Given below is one T cell receptor (beta chain) in context. Its specificity is unknown. This sample was included in a study of shared clonotypes between healthy human individuals. Regarding the study as a whole: Sequencing depth was predicted to influence how clonotypes are shared among donors.

Assay used: immunoSEQ multiplex PCR; TCRdb lists only in-frame clones, some missing. Of fewer than 600,000 clones listed, around 79% are singletons. The source of this sequence is a woman aged 40-49 years in good health. Some clones in this sample may be carry-over from other donors' samples. Sequences were obtained from PBMCs.

Here the CDR3 DNA reads TGTGCCAGCAGACCCTCTGAGACCGGGGAGCTGTTTTTT. As protein: CASRPSETGELFF. J is TRBJ2-2 and V is TRBV6-5; D unclear. Trimming cost V 6 bases and J 5 bases, with 10 bases left between them. This CDR3 spans 13 amino acids. The V gene's germline CDR1 is MNHEY and CDR2 SVGAGI.